The 21 T cell receptor beta chains below come from one sample, sequenced in a study of blood T cells in healthy people across ages. The authors ran a second PCR of about 6 to 11 cycles using a sample-barcoded 5' primer and a J-beta primer mix. In TCRdb, the 5' RACE reads were re-called with MiXCR into one record per CDR3 protein. The data show 1.6 million or so distinct CDR3 sequences, around 35% seen once. Source material: blood. These receptors came from a woman in her 30s in good health.

This clonotype was counted ten times or more. This chain links TRBV12-3 or TRBV12-4 with TRBJ2-6; unclear D gene. V lost 6 bases, J lost 1 base, and 7 bases lay in between. This CDR3 region has 14 residues. In DNA, the CDR3 is TGTGCCAGCAGAAGAGGATCTGGGGCCAACGTCCTGACTTTC. Amino acid sequence: CASRRGSGANVLTF.

This clonotype showed up many times. CDR3 DNA: TGTGCCAGCAGCCCCGGGCAGCCATCCTACGAGCAGTACTTC. Its protein is CASSPGQPSYEQYF. This chain uses TRBV12-3 or TRBV12-4 with TRBJ2-7; D unclear. The V end lost 6 bases, the J end lost 1 base, and 13 bases lay between the germline ends. This CDR3 region has 14 residues.

This clonotype was recorded many times. The J gene is TRBJ2-7, the V gene TRBV27, with 7 nucleotides matching TRBD1. Germline CDR1 reads MNHEY; CDR2 reads SMNVEV (reference sequence). V lost 5 bases and J lost 3; bases outside the gene matches: 16. CDR3 length equals 17 residues. Here the CDR3 DNA reads TGTGCCAGCAGTCCTACCCGGGACAGTTTGTTTGGCTACGAGCAGTACTTC. The encoded protein is CASSPTRDSLFGYEQYF.

This clonotype was found a few times. The chain links TRBV2 to TRBJ2-5; D may correspond to TRBD1 or TRBD2 (5 bases each). The V end lost 7 bases, the J end lost 5 bases, and 14 bases lay between the germline ends. The CDR3 contains 13 residues. In germline, CDR1 is SNHLY, CDR2 FYNNEI. CDR3 residues: CASKPGGSETQYF. The DNA for the CDR3 is TGTGCCAGCAAACCTGGGGGTAGTGAGACCCAGTACTTC.

This clonotype was counted a few times. The V call is TRBV20-1, the J call TRBJ2-1; 10 bases agree with TRBD2. CDR3 size: 14 residues. Germline CDR1 DFQATT, CDR2 SNEGSKA (reference sequence). V lost 5 bases to trimming and J lost 7 bases; unmatched junction nucleotides: 8. CDR3: CSAGGLAGVNEQFF. CDR3 DNA sequence: TGCAGTGCTGGAGGCCTAGCGGGAGTTAATGAGCAGTTCTTC.

This clonotype has just a few counts. V gene TRBV5-6 combines with J gene TRBJ1-4; D might be TRBD1 (6 bases). V lost 4 bases to trimming and J lost 5 bases, with 15 bases between them. The germline V gene encodes CDR1 SGHDT and CDR2 YYEEEE. There are 15 residues in the CDR3. The CDR3 reads CASSLGQTLNEKLFF. CDR3 DNA: TGTGCCAGCAGCCTTGGACAGACCCTGAATGAAAAACTGTTTTTT.

Concerning this clonotype: A much larger clone is a single base away; this may be a read error. J is TRBJ2-3 and V is TRBV20-1; 8 bases match TRBD2. V was clipped by 4 bases and J by 5 bases; unmatched bases: 14. The CDR3 sequence is 16 residues long. CDR1 is DFQATT, CDR2 SNEGSKA, per germline (reference sequence). The CDR3 DNA follows: TGCAGTGCTAAGGGGAGCTTAGCGGGGCCCGGAGATACGCAGTATTTT. The encoded protein is CSAKGSLAGPGDTQYF.

The chain joins TRBV4-1 to TRBJ2-1; no definite D call. V lost 1 base to trimming and J lost 9 bases, with 16 bases between them. The CDR3 contains 15 residues. CDR1 MGHRA and CDR2 YSYEKL come from the germline V gene. CDR3 DNA: TGCGCCAGCAGCCAAGGGGCCGCCTCCTACGGTGAGCAGTTCTTC. Protein: CASSQGAASYGEQFF.

V usage is TRBV2 and J usage is TRBJ2-5; D unclear. CDR1 SNHLY and CDR2 FYNNEI come from the germline V gene. The CDR3 extends over 14 amino acids. Between the trimmed V and J ends, which lost 2 bases and 5 bases, there was a span of 12 bases. The CDR3 sequence: CASSESRSTETQYF. The CDR3, as DNA: TGTGCCAGCAGTGAAAGTAGGTCTACGGAGACCCAGTACTTC. The full variable domain, completed using reference TRBV2 and TRBJ2-5, is EPEVTQTPSHQVTQMGQEVILRCVPISNHLYFYWYRQILGQKVEFLVSFYNNEISEKSEIFDDQFSVERPDGSNFTLKIRSTKLEDSAMYFCASSESRSTETQYFGPGTRLLVL.

The chain recombines TRBV20-1 with TRBJ2-1; D possibly corresponds to TRBD2 (6 bases). The CDR3 runs 13 residues. V was pared by 6 bases and J by 8 bases, with 17 bases between. The germline V gene has CDR1 DFQATT and CDR2 SNEGSKA (reference sequence). This CDR3 reads CSAGGEPNYEQFF. CDR3 nucleotides: TGCAGTGCAGGAGGGGAACCGAACTATGAGCAGTTCTTC.

Concerning this clonotype itself: A junction boundary mismatches the germline segment, possibly from a read error. The rearrangement joins TRBV7-2 to TRBJ2-5; D gene unclear. CDR1 is SGHTA and CDR2 is FQGNSA in the germline V gene. There are 16 residues in the CDR3. The CDR3 reads CAGSLHRELSEETQYF. CDR3 sequence (DNA): TGTGCCGGCAGCTTACATCGTGAACTATCGGAAGAGACCCAGTACTTC.

The rearrangement joins TRBV4-2 to TRBJ1-2; TRBD1 matches at 8 bases. J was trimmed by 3 bases and V by 1 base; bases with no gene match: 7. Germline V gives CDR1 LGHNA, CDR2 YNFKEQ. The CDR3 is 16 amino acids. The CDR3 sequence: CASSQVGQAQHYGYTF. Here the CDR3 DNA reads TGTGCCAGCAGCCAAGTGGGACAGGCGCAACACTATGGCTACACCTTC.

This clonotype was detected only a few times. This chain connects TRBV29-1 to TRBJ1-4; D gene unclear. Germline CDR1 and CDR2: SQVTM and ANQGSEA. This CDR3 contains 13 residues. Trimming cost V 6 bases and J 6 bases, with 14 bases left between them. CDR3 sequence: CSVATAGYEKLFF. CDR3 DNA: TGCAGCGTCGCTACGGCAGGATATGAAAAACTGTTTTTT.

This clonotype was counted only a few times. The rearrangement links TRBV6-4 to TRBJ2-4; 7 bases map to TRBD1. The DNA end lines up better with TRBJ2-7; the J call may be wrong. Germline CDR1 and CDR2: MRHNA and SNTAGT. The CDR3 length is 12 residues. The CDR3 here is CASCPRTGEQYF. In DNA, the CDR3 is TGTGCCAGCTGCCCCAGGACAGGCGAGCAGTACTTC.

The rearrangement uses TRBV7-9 and TRBJ2-3; 9 nucleotides line up with TRBD2. The CDR3 has 16 residues. CDR1 is SEHNR, CDR2 FQNEAQ, per germline (reference sequence). Trimming took 1 base from V and 4 from J; bases not matched to a gene: 6. The CDR3 spells CASSLGLAVGPDTQYF. CDR3 in DNA: TGTGCCAGCAGCTTAGGACTAGCGGTGGGGCCAGATACGCAGTATTTT.

This clonotype was counted a few times. The chain couples TRBV7-9 to TRBJ2-2, with 9 bases lining up with TRBD2. Germline V gene lookup returns CDR1 SEHNR and CDR2 FQNEAQ (reference sequence). This CDR3 is 15 amino acids long. V dropped 6 bases and J dropped 6; count of bases not matched to a gene: 8. For the CDR3, the DNA is TGTGCCAGCAGACCGGGGACTAGCCTCGCCGGGGAGCTGTTTTTT. It encodes CASRPGTSLAGELFF.

V gene TRBV12-3 or TRBV12-4 combines with J gene TRBJ2-3; no clear D gene. The CDR3 extends over 14 amino acids. V dropped 6 bases and J dropped 1 base, with 11 bases sitting between them. The CDR3 DNA follows: TGTGCCAGCAGCGGCCCTCAGCGCACAGATACGCAGTATTTT. Amino acids: CASSGPQRTDTQYF.

The chain carries TRBV19 and TRBJ2-6, with a weak D call TRBD2 (6 bases). CDR1 is LNHDA and CDR2 is SQIVND in the germline V gene (reference sequence). Trimming removed 5 bases at V and 4 bases at J, with 15 bases between. The CDR3 totals 16 residues. The CDR3 DNA sequence: TGTGCCAGTAGTTCCCGCGGGGCTGTCGGGGCCAACGTCCTGACTTTC. Its translation is CASSSRGAVGANVLTF.

As concerns this clonotype: An end of the junction does not agree with germline; a read error may underlie this. V is TRBV6-5 and J is TRBJ1-5, with D maybe TRBD1 (5 bases). The germline CDR1 and CDR2 sequences are MNHEY and SVGAGI. The CDR3 covers 18 residues. The CDR3 loop is CASNYPIERQAGNQPQHF. DNA for the CDR3: TGTGCCAGCAATTACCCCATTGAGCGGCAGGCAGGGAATCAGCCCCAGCATTTT.

This chain links TRBV7-3 with TRBJ2-3; perhaps TRBD1 as D (5 bases). The V gene lost 5 bases and the J gene lost 4 bases, with 19 bases spanning the gap. CDR1 and CDR2 from the germline V gene are SGHTA and FQGTGA. This CDR3 has 16 residues. CDR3 coding DNA: TGTGCCAGCAGCCCTGGGGCTAGTGGGATTCCAGATACGCAGTATTTT. Residues: CASSPGASGIPDTQYF.

This clonotype was counted a few times. The chain has TRBV27 and TRBJ2-3; D possibly matches TRBD1 or TRBD2 (6 bases each). CDR1 is MNHEY, CDR2 SMNVEV, per germline (reference sequence). Trimming stripped 5 bases from V and 0 bases from J, with 18 bases between. This CDR3 comprises 17 residues. CDR3: CASSPPRGDASTDTQYF. DNA of the CDR3: TGTGCCAGCAGTCCCCCGAGGGGGGATGCTAGCACAGATACGCAGTATTTT.